This is a list of T cell receptor beta chains from one sample in a study of CD8 T cells in Susac syndrome. TCRdb independently ran MiXCR on the immunoSEQ multiplex PCR reads; one entry per CDR3 protein. The repertoire includes approximately 160,000 distinct CDR3 sequences, 90% to 95% of them detected once, and just over 0.13% sits in the top ten. The sequenced material came from CD4+ T cells from PBMCs. The receptors were gathered from a human donor in good health. The CDR3 runs from the conserved cysteine through the conserved F or W. The order of the fields is V gene, J gene, clone size, CDR3 protein. Only some rows state a clone size, as once, few, many or a class for expanded clones.

>TRBV12-3/TRBV12-4|TRBJ2-1|-
CASSLLSLGGNEQFF
>TRBV12-3/TRBV12-4|TRBJ2-2|once
CASRGTGDTGELFF
>TRBV3-1|TRBJ1-2|-
CASSQDPGADYGYTF
>TRBV15|TRBJ2-3|-
CATSRTGADTQYF
>TRBV9|TRBJ2-3|-
CASSVNPGLAGGTDTQYF
>TRBV11-2|TRBJ2-5|-
CASSLLGVEAETQYF
>TRBV9|TRBJ1-4|-
CASRQGVRNNEKLFF
>TRBV12-3/TRBV12-4|TRBJ1-5|-
CASRMGNQPQHF
>TRBV5-4|TRBJ2-1|-
CASSLLSREQFF
>TRBV9|TRBJ2-5|once
CASSEGVSGQETQYF
>TRBV2|TRBJ2-7|-
CASRASSYEQYF
>TRBV30|TRBJ1-1|-
CAWSKGGVTEAFF
>TRBV7-2|TRBJ2-7|-
CASSIDRGREQYF
>TRBV15|TRBJ2-2|-
CATSRDRGGPRELFF
>TRBV7-9|TRBJ1-1|-
CASSTRTQNTEAFF
>TRBV29-1|TRBJ1-1|-
CSASQGATDTEAFF
>TRBV2|TRBJ1-1|-
CASSDDYGNTEAFF
>TRBV12-5|TRBJ2-2|-
CASGLQTAGELFF
>TRBV7-8|TRBJ2-7|-
CASRPAQSYEQYF
>TRBV7-3|TRBJ2-3|once
CASSPAGTATDTQYF
>TRBV9|TRBJ2-5|-
CASAGGDKETQYF
>TRBV2|TRBJ2-3|-
CASVFTDTQYF
>TRBV30|TRBJ1-2|-
CAWSRNNYGYTF
>TRBV30|TRBJ2-5|-
CAWSPGGQRKTQYF
>TRBV29-1|TRBJ2-7|-
CSVGTSYEQYF
>TRBV6-1|TRBJ2-7|-
CASSEAGYWGGFEQYF
>TRBV20-1|TRBJ1-2|-
CSARTGGWGYTF
>TRBV2|TRBJ1-4|-
CASSGQGSEKLFF
>TRBV7-6|TRBJ2-7|-
CASSLGGAGHEQYF
>TRBV3-1|TRBJ2-3|-
CASSPERGTQYF
>TRBV3-1|TRBJ2-1|few
CASSQGRNNEQFF
>TRBV3-1|TRBJ1-2|-
CASSQDRAGGYTF
>TRBV3-1|TRBJ2-7|-
CASQEEGVSYEQYF
>TRBV7-7|TRBJ2-5|-
CASSTGTRETQYF
>TRBV7-6|TRBJ1-4|-
CASSLRTGFTNEKLFF
>TRBV29-1|TRBJ1-5|-
CSVAGTGDQPQHF
>TRBV5-4|TRBJ2-2|once
CASSLDSTPGKLFF
>TRBV20-1|TRBJ1-4|-
CSARDQGSGSEKLFF
>TRBV5-4|TRBJ2-5|-
CASSSDSGQGTKTQYF
>TRBV20-1|TRBJ1-1|-
CSAREGARDEAFF
>TRBV3-1|TRBJ2-3|-
CASSRYGTTSTDTQYF
>TRBV19|TRBJ2-3|-
CASRVGRSFTDTQYF
>TRBV5-1|TRBJ1-5|-
CASSLAGDSNQPQHF